This T cell receptor (beta chain) was recorded in a study of CD8+CD57+ T cells in acquired aplastic anemia. Overall study: Sorted CD4+ and CD8+ cells yielded roughly 3 ug of DNA on average.

Study conclusions and caveats: Patients had around 30 CD8+ CDR3 sequences in common with controls (the shared set).

The authors sequenced patients whose flow cytometry had shown CD8+CD57+ cell expansion. The enrolled patients all had severe acquired aplastic anemia. A remark on this clonotype: Its target is unknown.

Genomic DNA, serving as template, underwent TCR beta VDJ and CDR3 profiling. In TCRdb, the reads were re-called with MiXCR into one record per CDR3 protein. The sample has roughly 170,000 distinct CDR3 sequences; nearly 50% are singletons. This CDR3 is 16 amino acids long. Trimming took 6 bases from V and 8 from J; bases not matched to a gene: 13. Germline loops: CDR1 SNHLY, CDR2 FYNNEI. Sequencing was performed on sorted CD4+, CD8+, or CD8+CD57+ T cells (not recorded which) from PBMCs. This chain uses TRBV2 with TRBJ2-3, with TRBD2 identical over 11 bases. The receptor was isolated from a human donor with aplastic anemia. CDR3 DNA sequence: TGTGCCAGCAGGAGCCCTAGCGGGGGGTGGTTAGGTACGCAGTATTTT. Translating it yields CASRSPSGGWLGTQYF.